This is a list of T cell receptor beta chains from one sample in a study of metastatic and nonmetastatic thyroid tumors. From the PCR reads, TCRdb re-called clones with MiXCR. In the table there are 25,000 to 40,000 clones, approximately 19% of which are singletons. Sequencing was carried out using blood. These receptor sequences come from a female donor with papillary thyroid cancer or a benign thyroid nodule (not recorded which). Some clones in this sample may be carry-over from other donors' samples. CDR3s include the opening cysteine and the closing phenylalanine or tryptophan. Each record gives: CDR3 length, J gene, V gene, CDR3 protein.

15,TRBJ1-2,TRBV20-1,CSARGWAGGDYGYTF
14,TRBJ2-3,TRBV11-3,CASSLSGVTDTQYF
12,TRBJ1-1,TRBV19,CASNTGYTEAFF
11,TRBJ2-5,TRBV7-2,CASSLAETQYF
16,TRBJ2-1,TRBV2,CASSDLSGGAYNEQFF
16,TRBJ2-7,TRBV11-2,CASSLGGGTGVYEQYF
9,TRBJ1-2,TRBV20-1,CRVQVGYTF
13,TRBJ2-7,TRBV12-3/TRBV12-4,CASTSPLSVEQYF
17,TRBJ2-3,TRBV5-1,CASSSGGTSGSFDTQYF
15,TRBJ2-1,TRBV6-1,CASTSDISSYNEQFF
14,TRBJ2-7,TRBV5-6,CASSLGQGAYEQYF
13,TRBJ2-7,TRBV4-2,CASSQELNYEQYF
13,TRBJ1-1,TRBV20-1,CSAKGAGQTIAFF
15,TRBJ1-5,TRBV6-5,CASSYRGPVGQPQHF
15,TRBJ2-3,TRBV5-1,CASSLESGPTDTQYF
13,TRBJ1-2,TRBV2,CASVGGGYYGYTF
17,TRBJ2-2,TRBV9,CASSVEAGGPSSGELFF
15,TRBJ1-4,TRBV5-5,CASSRPGHPNEKLFF
13,TRBJ2-7,TRBV18,CASSPPLEYEQYF
17,TRBJ1-4,TRBV6-1,CASRQDRGYLTNEKLFF
15,TRBJ2-2,TRBV7-2,CASSWDRGATGELFF
13,TRBJ1-5,TRBV12-3/TRBV12-4,CASSLVLPRPQHF
15,TRBJ2-7,TRBV28,CASASRLAGGYEQYF
16,TRBJ2-7,TRBV2,CASSILRTVSSYEQYF
15,TRBJ2-3,TRBV6-2/TRBV6-3,CASSACSISTDTQYF
15,TRBJ2-3,TRBV11-1,CASSLLPVATDTQYF
15,TRBJ1-3,TRBV19,CASSHPGPPGNTIYF
16,TRBJ2-2,TRBV12-3/TRBV12-4,CASSPGQGPNTGELFF
16,TRBJ1-2,TRBV3-1,CASSREPGTANYGYTF
14,TRBJ1-4,TRBV20-1,CSASNRGRGEKLFF
15,TRBJ1-2,TRBV20-1,CSARVPSGRGQGYTF
16,TRBJ2-1,TRBV6-1,CASSDRASGGADEQFF